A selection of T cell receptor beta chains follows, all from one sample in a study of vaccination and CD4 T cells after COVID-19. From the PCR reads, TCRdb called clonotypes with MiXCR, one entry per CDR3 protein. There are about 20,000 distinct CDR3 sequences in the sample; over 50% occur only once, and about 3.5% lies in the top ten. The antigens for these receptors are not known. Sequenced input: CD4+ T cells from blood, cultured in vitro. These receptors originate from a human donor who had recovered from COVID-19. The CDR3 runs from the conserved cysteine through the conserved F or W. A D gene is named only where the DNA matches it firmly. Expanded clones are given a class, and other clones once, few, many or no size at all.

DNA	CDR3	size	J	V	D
TGTGCCAATCGACAGGGGGGAACAGATACGCAGTATTTT	CANRQGGTDTQYF	once	TRBJ2-3	TRBV6-1	TRBD1
TGTGCCAGTAGTATTACGGCGAGCATGAACACTGAAGCTTTCTTT	CASSITASMNTEAFF	.	TRBJ1-1	TRBV19	.
TGTGCCAGCAGCGGACTAGCGGGGGGTTATGAGCAGTTCTTC	CASSGLAGGYEQFF	.	TRBJ2-1	TRBV5-4	TRBD2
TGTGCCAGCAGCCCAGGAGTGGGACAGGGGGGTTTTCGTGGCTACACCTTC	CASSPGVGQGGFRGYTF	.	TRBJ1-2	TRBV7-9	TRBD1
TGCAGTGCTCGTTTCAGAAGTGGATTCAATGAGCAGTTCTTC	CSARFRSGFNEQFF	.	TRBJ2-1	TRBV20-1	.
TGTGCCAGTAGTAAACAGGGTACCGGGACTCCCACCGGGGAGCTGTTTTTT	CASSKQGTGTPTGELFF	.	TRBJ2-2	TRBV19	.
TGTGCCAGCCACATCTACAGGGGAAGTAATTCACCCCTCCACTTT	CASHIYRGSNSPLHF	few	TRBJ1-6	TRBV6-1	TRBD1
TGTGCCAGCAGTCCAAGCCCATCCGGGACCGAAGAGACCCAGTACTTC	CASSPSPSGTEETQYF	.	TRBJ2-5	TRBV12-3/TRBV12-4	.
TGTGCCAGCAGTTTATCGATCCAGGCGGGGGGCTACACCTTC	CASSLSIQAGGYTF	few	TRBJ1-2	TRBV27	.
TGTGCCATCAGCGGGGACACCCGCTATGGCTACACCTTC	CAISGDTRYGYTF	.	TRBJ1-2	TRBV10-3	.
TGTGCCAGCAGTCCTAGGGGCGAGCAGTTCTTC	CASSPRGEQFF	.	TRBJ2-1	TRBV2	.
TGTGCCACCAGTGGGAAGGGGGAGGAGGCCAATGAGCAGTTCTTC	CATSGKGEEANEQFF	few	TRBJ2-1	TRBV24-1	.
TGTGCCAGCAGCTCTCGGACTAGCGGGAGAGGGCGTACCGGGGAGCTGTTTTTT	CASSSRTSGRGRTGELFF	.	TRBJ2-2	TRBV11-3	TRBD2
TGCAGCGCCTGGGACAGCCTTAACTATGGCTACACCTTC	CSAWDSLNYGYTF	.	TRBJ1-2	TRBV29-1	TRBD1
TGCAGTGCTAGGGATAGGACAGGGGTGTCTTACGAGCAGTACTTC	CSARDRTGVSYEQYF	.	TRBJ2-7	TRBV20-1	TRBD1
TGTGCCAGCAGTTTACACTCTATAAGAGATACGCAGTATTTT	CASSLHSIRDTQYF	.	TRBJ2-3	TRBV28	.
TGCAGTGCCACTCTGGGGAATGGCTACACCTTC	CSATLGNGYTF	.	TRBJ1-2	TRBV20-1	.
TGTGCCAGCTCTTACCCGACAGGGGTGAGTTCACCCCTCCACTTT	CASSYPTGVSSPLHF	.	TRBJ1-6	TRBV28	TRBD1
TGTGCCAGCAGCCTACAGAGGGACAGCAGGGGCTCCTACGAGCAGTACTTC	CASSLQRDSRGSYEQYF	.	TRBJ2-7	TRBV12-3/TRBV12-4	TRBD1
TGTGCCACCAGCAGAGATTATAGGGTTGGCTACACCTTC	CATSRDYRVGYTF	few	TRBJ1-2	TRBV15	.
TGTGCCAGCAGCCTGCGGGACTCCGTCGATACGCAGTATTTT	CASSLRDSVDTQYF	.	TRBJ2-3	TRBV11-3	.
TGCAGTGCTGTTCGACTGCTGCAAGAGACCCAGTACTTC	CSAVRLLQETQYF	once	TRBJ2-5	TRBV20-1	.
TGTGCCAGCAGCTTAAGGGGTCGAGAGACCCAGTACTTC	CASSLRGRETQYF	.	TRBJ2-5	TRBV11-2	.
TGTGCCAGCAGCTTAACGCCAGGGAAGAACACTGAAGCTTTCTTT	CASSLTPGKNTEAFF	.	TRBJ1-1	TRBV7-3	.
TGTGCCAGCGGGATGCGGGAGACCCAGTACTTC	CASGMRETQYF	.	TRBJ2-5	TRBV7-9	.
TGTGCCACCCTCGGCCAGGGTTCCCACGAGCAGTACTTC	CATLGQGSHEQYF	.	TRBJ2-7	TRBV6-2/TRBV6-3	.
TGTGCCAGTAGTCCCTTCCGGGGGAACACTGAAGCTTTCTTT	CASSPFRGNTEAFF	once	TRBJ1-1	TRBV19	.
TGTGCCAGCAGCGCCCCCGCGTCGGGCTACACCTTC	CASSAPASGYTF	.	TRBJ1-2	TRBV5-4	.
TGTGCCAGCAGTCGGAGTTCTGAAGCTTTCTTT	CASSRSSEAFF	.	TRBJ1-1	TRBV12-3/TRBV12-4	.
TGTGCCAGCAGTTTATCCAGGAACTATGGCTACACCTTC	CASSLSRNYGYTF	.	TRBJ1-2	TRBV27	.
TGTGCCAGCAAGGGACAGGGGGCAACTAACTATGGCTACACCTTC	CASKGQGATNYGYTF	.	TRBJ1-2	TRBV6-2/TRBV6-3	TRBD1
TGCAGTGCTAGAAGTTTGCGCGAGCTGAGAGATACGCAGTATTTT	CSARSLRELRDTQYF	.	TRBJ2-3	TRBV20-1	.
TGTGCCAGCGCTGGGACCAGAGGTGGCTACACCTTC	CASAGTRGGYTF	.	TRBJ1-2	TRBV6-1	.
TGTGCCAGCAGCTCTTTCAGCGGGAGGGCCTACAATGAGCAGTTCTTC	CASSSFSGRAYNEQFF	once	TRBJ2-1	TRBV7-2	TRBD2
TGTGCCAGCAGTGCCGACAGGGGATTAGGTGGCTACACCTTC	CASSADRGLGGYTF	.	TRBJ1-2	TRBV6-4	TRBD1
TGTGCCAGCAGAGCCCGCTACAGGGTTGATTACGTTAGGTATAGCAATCAGCCCCAGCATTTT	CASRARYRVDYVRYSNQPQHF	.	TRBJ1-5	TRBV27	.
TGTGCCAGCAGCTTAGTCCAGAAGGAGTTTACAGGGGAGCTGTTTTTT	CASSLVQKEFTGELFF	.	TRBJ2-2	TRBV7-8	.
TGCAGTGCTACAAGACAGTCTAGCACAGATACGCAGTATTTT	CSATRQSSTDTQYF	.	TRBJ2-3	TRBV20-1	.
TGCGCCAGCAGCCAAGCGGAAAATGGGTATGGCTACACCTTC	CASSQAENGYGYTF	.	TRBJ1-2	TRBV4-1	.
TGTGCCAGCAGCTTAGTTCTCGGTTCGGGCACCGGGGAGCTGTTTTTT	CASSLVLGSGTGELFF	.	TRBJ2-2	TRBV7-2	.
TGCAGCGTTGAAGGAGGGGAGGGCTATGGCTACACCTTC	CSVEGGEGYGYTF	.	TRBJ1-2	TRBV29-1	.
TGCAGTGCTAGTGTCCCGGGCACCGGGGAGCTGTTTTTT	CSASVPGTGELFF	.	TRBJ2-2	TRBV20-1	.
TGTGCCAGTAGTATACAGGGGGCGAAGATCAATGAGCAGTTCTTC	CASSIQGAKINEQFF	.	TRBJ2-1	TRBV19	TRBD1
TGTGCCAGCACCGGACTCCGGGGCCCAAAGGAGCAGTACTTC	CASTGLRGPKEQYF	few	TRBJ2-7	TRBV12-3/TRBV12-4	.
TGTGCCAGCAGCCGCGACAGAAACACTGAAGCTTTCTTT	CASSRDRNTEAFF	.	TRBJ1-1	TRBV7-2	.
TGTGCCAGTAGCCCTGACAGTCTCGGAGGGAATGGCTACACCTTC	CASSPDSLGGNGYTF	.	TRBJ1-2	TRBV19	.
TGCAGTGCTGACACGGGCCGGGGGAACACTGAAGCTTTCTTT	CSADTGRGNTEAFF	.	TRBJ1-1	TRBV20-1	.
TGTGCCAGCAGCTTAAGCTTAGCTAACTATGGCTACACCTTC	CASSLSLANYGYTF	.	TRBJ1-2	TRBV7-2	.